Given below is one T cell receptor beta chain in context. The sample belongs to a study of T cells in narcolepsy. This CDR3 has 15 amino acids. Germline lookup yields CDR1 SGHNT and CDR2 YENEEA. Assay used: immunoSEQ multiplex PCR; TCRdb lists only in-frame clones, some missing. The sample contains some 16,000 clones, over 55% of which appear only once. The TCR sequence derives from a human donor with narcolepsy. This chain uses TRBV11-3 with TRBJ2-5; 10 nucleotides match TRBD1. The J call is in doubt because the DNA end fits TRBJ2-7 better. Sequencing was performed on CD45RA- memory CD8+ T cells from PBMCs. CDR3 bases: TGTGCCAGCAGCCGGGGACAGGGGAGCCCCCACGAGCAGTACTTC. Translation gives CASSRGQGSPHEQYF.